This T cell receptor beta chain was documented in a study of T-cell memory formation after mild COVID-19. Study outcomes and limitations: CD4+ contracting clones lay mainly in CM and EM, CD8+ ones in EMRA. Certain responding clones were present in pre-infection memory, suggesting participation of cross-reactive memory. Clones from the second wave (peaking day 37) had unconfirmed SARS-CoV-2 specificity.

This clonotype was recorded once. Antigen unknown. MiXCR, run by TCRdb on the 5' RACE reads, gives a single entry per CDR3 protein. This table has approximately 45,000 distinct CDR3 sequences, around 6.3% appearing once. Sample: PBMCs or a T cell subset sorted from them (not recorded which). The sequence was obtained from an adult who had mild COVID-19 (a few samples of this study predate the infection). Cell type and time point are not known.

Written as DNA, the CDR3 is TGCAGCGTCGCGACAGGGCCCGAGCAGTACGTC. This sequence encodes CSVATGPEQYV. The chain links TRBV29-1 to TRBJ2-7, with 7 bases aligning to TRBD1. Per the germline V gene, CDR1 is SQVTM and CDR2 is ANQGSEA. The V gene end was trimmed by 6 bases and the J gene end by 6 bases; junction bases not matched to a gene: 5. CDR3 length equals 11 residues.